The following is a TCR beta chain sequence with its context. Its antigen is as yet unknown. This specimen belongs to a study of beta chain features in type 1 diabetes. In the study overall: The study found patients and healthy donors alike in age, gender and cell yields.

Broader study findings: For Type 1 diabetes patients, all four CD4+ subsets carried TCRB CDR3s that were moderately but significantly shorter. Naive, central memory and Treg TCRB repertoires appeared more alike in patients than in healthy donors.

Sort purity for all populations was recorded as exceeding 98%. Per the germline V gene, CDR1 is SGHDN and CDR2 is FVKESK. The CDR3 has 15 amino acids. The V and J ends lost 4 bases and 9 bases respectively, with 19 bases between them. Since all of the isolated RNA was reverse transcribed, expressed TCRB transcripts were what got sequenced. Assay used: immunoSEQ multiplex PCR; TCRdb lists only in-frame clones, some missing. The sample has about 370,000 clones; over 9% are singletons. The V gene is TRBV14, the J gene TRBJ2-1; possibly TRBD1 or TRBD2 for D (6 bases each). Sequencing was done on a sample of central memory CD4+ T cells from blood. This clonotype originated in a man aged 25 to 40 with type 1 diabetes. The CDR3 DNA reads as TGTGCCAGCAGCCGGATAGGGGGGCGCCGGCGTGAGCAGTTCTTC. Translating gives CASSRIGGRRREQFF.